This TCR beta chain appears in the sequencing data of a study of CDR3 diversity in severe acne. The germline V gene encodes CDR1 MNHEY and CDR2 SMNVEV (reference sequence). The germline V and J ends were trimmed by 2 bases and 3 bases, with 6 bases remaining between them. The CDR3 is 13 amino acids. TCRdb itself ran the PCR reads through MiXCR, one entry per CDR3 protein. Seen here are about 85,000 distinct CDR3 sequences, about 50% observed once, and the top ten hold 10%. In regard to this clonotype: It may be a read error: a sequence one base away is much more abundant. In this CDR3 the conserved last residue, phenylalanine or tryptophan, is missing, so a read error is likely.

The TCR comes from a male donor in good health, serving as a control. Sequencing input: blood. The J gene is TRBJ2-3, the V gene TRBV27, with D unresolved. CDR3 sequence reads: CASSLRRTDTQYS. As DNA, the CDR3 is TGTGCCAGCAGTTTAAGGCGAACAGATACGCAGTATTCT.